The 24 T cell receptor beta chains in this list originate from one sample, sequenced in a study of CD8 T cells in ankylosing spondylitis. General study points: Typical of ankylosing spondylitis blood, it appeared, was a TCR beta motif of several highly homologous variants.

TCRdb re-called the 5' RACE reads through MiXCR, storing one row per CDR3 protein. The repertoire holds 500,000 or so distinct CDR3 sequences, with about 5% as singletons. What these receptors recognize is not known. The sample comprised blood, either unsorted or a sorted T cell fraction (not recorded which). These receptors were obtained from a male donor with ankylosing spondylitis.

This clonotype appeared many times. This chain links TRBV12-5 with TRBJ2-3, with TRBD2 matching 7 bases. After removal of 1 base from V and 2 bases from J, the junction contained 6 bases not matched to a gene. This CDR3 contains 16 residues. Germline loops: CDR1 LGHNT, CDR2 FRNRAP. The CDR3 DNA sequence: TGTGCTAGTGGTTTGGCGGTCGCGGGGGACACAGATACGCAGTATTTT. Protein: CASGLAVAGDTDTQYF. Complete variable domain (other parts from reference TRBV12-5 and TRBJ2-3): DARVTQTPRHKVTEMGQEVTMRCQPILGHNTVFWYRQTMMQGLELLAYFRNRAPLDDSGMPKDRFSAEMPDATLATLKIQPSEPRDSAVYFCASGLAVAGDTDTQYFGPGTRLTVL.

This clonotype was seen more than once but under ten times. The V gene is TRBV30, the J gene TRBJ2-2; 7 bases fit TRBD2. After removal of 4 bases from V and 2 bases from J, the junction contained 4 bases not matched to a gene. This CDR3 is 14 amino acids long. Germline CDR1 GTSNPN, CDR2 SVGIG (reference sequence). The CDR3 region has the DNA TGTGCCTGGAACGGGGGGACTAACACCGGGGAGCTGTTTTTT. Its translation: CAWNGGTNTGELFF. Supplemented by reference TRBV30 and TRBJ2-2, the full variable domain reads SQTIHQWPATLVQPVGSPLSLECTVEGTSNPNLYWYRQAAGRGLQLLFYSVGIGQISSEVPQNLSASRPQDRQFILSSKKLLLSDSGFYLCAWNGGTNTGELFFGEGSRLTVL.

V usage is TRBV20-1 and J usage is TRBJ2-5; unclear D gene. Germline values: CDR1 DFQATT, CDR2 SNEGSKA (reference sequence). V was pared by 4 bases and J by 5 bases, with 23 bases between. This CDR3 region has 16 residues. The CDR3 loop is CSAKSPGRRLLETQYF. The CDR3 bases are TGCAGTGCTAAGTCACCGGGTCGTAGGTTGTTGGAGACCCAGTACTTC.

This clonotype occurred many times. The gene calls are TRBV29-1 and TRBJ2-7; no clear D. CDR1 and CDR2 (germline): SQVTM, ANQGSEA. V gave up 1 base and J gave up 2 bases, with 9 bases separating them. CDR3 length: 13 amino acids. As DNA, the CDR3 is TGCAGCGTTGAAGTTCTGGCGACCTACGAGCAGTACTTC. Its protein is CSVEVLATYEQYF.

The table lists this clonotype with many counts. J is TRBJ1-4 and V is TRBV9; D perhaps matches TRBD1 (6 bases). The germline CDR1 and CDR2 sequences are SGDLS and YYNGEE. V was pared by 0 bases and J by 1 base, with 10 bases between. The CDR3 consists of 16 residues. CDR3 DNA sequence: TGTGCCAGCAGCGTAGCGGGGGCGCGAACTAATGAAAAACTGTTTTTT. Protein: CASSVAGARTNEKLFF.

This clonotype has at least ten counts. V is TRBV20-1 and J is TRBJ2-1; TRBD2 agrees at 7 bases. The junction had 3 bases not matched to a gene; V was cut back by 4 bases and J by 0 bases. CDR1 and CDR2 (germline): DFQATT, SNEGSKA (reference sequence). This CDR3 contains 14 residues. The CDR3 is CSATLAASYNEQFF. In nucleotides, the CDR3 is TGCAGTGCTACCCTAGCGGCCTCCTACAATGAGCAGTTCTTC.

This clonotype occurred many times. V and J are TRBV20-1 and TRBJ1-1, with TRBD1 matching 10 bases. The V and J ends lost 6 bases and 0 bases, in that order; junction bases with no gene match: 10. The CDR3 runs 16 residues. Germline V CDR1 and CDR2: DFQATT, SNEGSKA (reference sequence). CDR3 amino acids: CSASGTGARMNTEAFF. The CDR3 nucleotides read TGCAGTGCAAGTGGGACAGGGGCTCGTATGAACACTGAAGCTTTCTTT.

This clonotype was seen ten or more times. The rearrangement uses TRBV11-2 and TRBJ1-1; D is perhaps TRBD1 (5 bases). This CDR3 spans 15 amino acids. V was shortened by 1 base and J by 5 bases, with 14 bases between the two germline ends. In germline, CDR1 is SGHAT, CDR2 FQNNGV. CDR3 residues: CASSLAGSRGTEAFF. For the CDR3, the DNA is TGTGCCAGCAGCTTAGCTGGCAGCCGGGGGACTGAAGCTTTCTTT.

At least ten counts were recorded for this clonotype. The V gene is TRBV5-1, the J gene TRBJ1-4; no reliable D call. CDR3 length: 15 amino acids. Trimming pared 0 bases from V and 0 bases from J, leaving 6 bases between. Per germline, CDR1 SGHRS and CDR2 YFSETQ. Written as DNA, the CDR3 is TGCGCCAGCAGCTTGGATGCTACAACTAATGAAAAACTGTTTTTT. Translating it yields CASSLDATTNEKLFF. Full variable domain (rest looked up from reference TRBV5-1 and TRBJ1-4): KAGVTQTPRYLIKTRGQQVTLSCSPISGHRSVSWYQQTPGQGLQFLFEYFSETQRNKGNFPGRFSGRQFSNSRSEMNVSTLELGDSALYLCASSLDATTNEKLFFGSGTQLSVL.

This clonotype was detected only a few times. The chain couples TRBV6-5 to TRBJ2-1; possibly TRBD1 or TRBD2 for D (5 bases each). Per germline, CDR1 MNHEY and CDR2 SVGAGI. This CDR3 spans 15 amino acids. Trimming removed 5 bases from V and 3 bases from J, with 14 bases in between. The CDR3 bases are TGTGCCAGCAGTAGACAGAGGGAAATCTACAATGAGCAGTTCTTC. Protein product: CASSRQREIYNEQFF.

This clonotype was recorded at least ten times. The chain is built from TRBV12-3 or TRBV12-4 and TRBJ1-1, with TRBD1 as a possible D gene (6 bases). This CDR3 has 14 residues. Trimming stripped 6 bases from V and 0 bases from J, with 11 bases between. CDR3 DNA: TGTGCCAGCAGAAGAGGACAGCTGAACACTGAAGCTTTCTTT. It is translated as CASRRGQLNTEAFF.

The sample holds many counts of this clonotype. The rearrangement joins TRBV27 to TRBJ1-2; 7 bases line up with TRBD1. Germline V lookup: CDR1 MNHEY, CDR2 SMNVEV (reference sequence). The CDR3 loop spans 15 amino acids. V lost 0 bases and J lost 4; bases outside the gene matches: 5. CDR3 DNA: TGTGCCAGCAGTTTATCGCCAGGGGGAGCCTATGGCTACACCTTC. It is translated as CASSLSPGGAYGYTF.

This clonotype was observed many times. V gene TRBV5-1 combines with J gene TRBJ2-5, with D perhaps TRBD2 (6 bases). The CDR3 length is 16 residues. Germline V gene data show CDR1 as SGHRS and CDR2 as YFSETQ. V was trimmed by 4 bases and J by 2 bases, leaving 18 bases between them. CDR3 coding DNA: TGCGCCAGCAGCGCCGGACTTTTCGGGACTCAAGAGACCCAGTACTTC. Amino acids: CASSAGLFGTQETQYF.

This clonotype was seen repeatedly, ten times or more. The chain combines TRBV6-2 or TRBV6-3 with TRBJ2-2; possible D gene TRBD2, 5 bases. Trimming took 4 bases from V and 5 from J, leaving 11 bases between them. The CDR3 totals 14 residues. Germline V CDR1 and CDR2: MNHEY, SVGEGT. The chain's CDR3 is CASSLPGETGELFF. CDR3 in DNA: TGTGCCAGCAGTTTACCCGGGGAGACCGGGGAGCTGTTTTTT.

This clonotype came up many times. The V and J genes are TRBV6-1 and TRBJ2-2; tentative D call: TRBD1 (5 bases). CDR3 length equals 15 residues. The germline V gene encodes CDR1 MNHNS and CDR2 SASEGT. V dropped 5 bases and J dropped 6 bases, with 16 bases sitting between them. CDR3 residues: CASSTHRNWAGELFF. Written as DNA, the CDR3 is TGTGCCAGCAGTACCCACAGGAACTGGGCCGGGGAGCTGTTTTTT.

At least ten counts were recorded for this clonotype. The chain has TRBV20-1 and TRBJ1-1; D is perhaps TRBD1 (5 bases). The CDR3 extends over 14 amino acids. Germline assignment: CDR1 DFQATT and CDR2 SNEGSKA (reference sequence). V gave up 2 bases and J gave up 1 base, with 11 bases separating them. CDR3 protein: CSARPGGGNTEAFF. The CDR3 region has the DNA TGCAGTGCTAGACCCGGGGGAGGGAACACTGAAGCTTTCTTT.

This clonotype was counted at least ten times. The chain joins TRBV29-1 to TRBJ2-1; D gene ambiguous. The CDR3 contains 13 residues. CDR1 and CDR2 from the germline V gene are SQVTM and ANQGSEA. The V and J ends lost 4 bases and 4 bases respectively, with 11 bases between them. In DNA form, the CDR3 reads TGCAGCGTTGGATCCACCGCTTACAATGAGCAGTTCTTC. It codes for CSVGSTAYNEQFF.

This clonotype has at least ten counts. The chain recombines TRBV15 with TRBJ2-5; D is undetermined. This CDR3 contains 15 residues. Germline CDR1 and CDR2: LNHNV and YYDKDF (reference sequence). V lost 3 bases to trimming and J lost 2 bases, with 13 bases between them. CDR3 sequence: CATSSPFRGQETQYF. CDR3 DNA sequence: TGTGCCACCAGCAGCCCGTTTCGAGGTCAAGAGACCCAGTACTTC. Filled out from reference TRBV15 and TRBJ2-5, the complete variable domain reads DAMVIQNPRYQVTQFGKPVTLSCSQTLNHNVMYWYQQKSSQAPKLLFHYYDKDFNNEADTPDNFQSRRPNTSFCFLDIRSPGLGDTAMYLCATSSPFRGQETQYFGPGTRLLVL.

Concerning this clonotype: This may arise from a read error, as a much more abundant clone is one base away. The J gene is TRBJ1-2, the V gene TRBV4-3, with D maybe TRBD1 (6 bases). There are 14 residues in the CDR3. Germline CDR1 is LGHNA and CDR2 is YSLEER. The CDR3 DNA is TGCGCCAACAGCCAAGATAGGGGGTTCTATGGCTACACCTTC. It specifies CANSQDRGFYGYTF.

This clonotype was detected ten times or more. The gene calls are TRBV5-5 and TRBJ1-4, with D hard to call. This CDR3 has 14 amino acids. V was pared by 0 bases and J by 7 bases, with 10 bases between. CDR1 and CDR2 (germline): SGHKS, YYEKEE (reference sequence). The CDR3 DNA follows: TGTGCCAGCAGCTTGGCCACGGGAGGTGAAAAACTGTTTTTT. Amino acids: CASSLATGGEKLFF.

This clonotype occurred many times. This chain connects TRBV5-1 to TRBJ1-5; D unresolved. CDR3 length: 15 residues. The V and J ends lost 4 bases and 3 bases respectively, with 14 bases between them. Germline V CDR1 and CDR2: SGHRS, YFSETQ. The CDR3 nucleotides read TGCGCCAGCAGCCCCTCGGGGAGGGACAATCAGCCCCAGCATTTT. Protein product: CASSPSGRDNQPQHF.

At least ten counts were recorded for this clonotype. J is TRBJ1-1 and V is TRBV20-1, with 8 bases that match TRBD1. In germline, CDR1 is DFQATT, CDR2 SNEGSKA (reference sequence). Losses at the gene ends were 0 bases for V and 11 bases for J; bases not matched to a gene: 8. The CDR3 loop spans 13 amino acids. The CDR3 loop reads CSAREPGQVKAFF. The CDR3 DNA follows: TGCAGTGCTAGAGAACCGGGACAGGTGAAGGCTTTCTTT.

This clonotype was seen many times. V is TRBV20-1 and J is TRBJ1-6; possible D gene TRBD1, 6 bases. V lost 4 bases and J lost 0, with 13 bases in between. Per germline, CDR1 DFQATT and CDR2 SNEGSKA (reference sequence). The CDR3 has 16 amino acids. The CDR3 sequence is CSAMTGLSSYNSPLHF. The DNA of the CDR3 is TGCAGTGCTATGACAGGCTTAAGCTCCTATAATTCACCCCTCCACTTT.

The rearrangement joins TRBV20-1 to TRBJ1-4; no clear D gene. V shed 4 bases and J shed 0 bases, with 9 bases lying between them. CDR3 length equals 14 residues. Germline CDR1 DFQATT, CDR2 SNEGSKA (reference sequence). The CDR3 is CSAIDTATNEKLFF. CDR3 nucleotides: TGCAGTGCTATTGACACTGCAACTAATGAAAAACTGTTTTTT.